The rows below give T cell receptor beta chains drawn from one sample of a study of T-cell reconstitution after alpha-beta-depleted transplantation in children. MiXCR was run by TCRdb on the PCR reads, yielding one entry per CDR3 protein. In the table there are 250,000 to 400,000 distinct CDR3 sequences, approximately 20% of which are singletons. Sequencing was performed on PBMCs, mostly from graft donor cells, taken 180 days after TCRalphabeta/CD19-depleted stem cell transplant. These TCRs come from a male patient between 10 and 17 years old who had a stem cell transplant for acute lymphoblastic leukemia, so the T cells may come from the graft donor. CDR3s include the opening cysteine and the closing phenylalanine or tryptophan. The order of the fields is D gene, J gene, clone size, V gene, CDR3 protein, CDR3 DNA. The D gene is left open where the match is weak. Clone size is shown for a subset of rows, as once, few, many or a class of expanded clone.

TRBD2,TRBJ2-4,few,TRBV10-2,CASSVSGRGFAKNIQYF,TGCGCCAGCAGTGTTAGCGGGAGAGGTTTCGCCAAAAACATTCAGTACTTC
TRBD2,TRBJ2-3,NA,TRBV29-1,CSTQLAELTDTQYF,TGCAGCACTCAGCTAGCGGAGCTCACAGATACGCAGTATTTT
TRBD1,TRBJ1-1,few,TRBV12-3/TRBV12-4,CASGLTGGF,TGTGCCAGCGGACTGACAGGGGGCTTT
TRBD2,TRBJ2-3,NA,TRBV11-2,CASSLLREGAHTQYF,TGTGCCAGCAGCCTATTGCGGGAGGGGGCTCATACGCAGTATTTT
TRBD1,TRBJ1-1,few,TRBV5-1,CASSLAQGLVTEAFF,TGCGCCAGCAGCTTGGCACAGGGGTTGGTCACTGAAGCTTTCTTT
TRBD1,TRBJ1-6,few,TRBV9,CASSGMTGGYSPLHF,TGTGCCAGCAGCGGAATGACAGGGGGCTATTCACCCCTCCACTTT
TRBD2,TRBJ2-5,few,TRBV27,CASRKLAGVQETQYF,TGTGCCAGCAGAAAACTAGCGGGAGTACAAGAGACCCAGTACTTC
NA,TRBJ1-2,NA,TRBV19,CASKRGDASGYTF,TGTGCCAGTAAACGGGGCGACGCCTCGGGCTACACCTTC
NA,TRBJ2-3,NA,TRBV11-1,CASSRGDGPSTDTQYF,TGTGCCAGCAGCAGGGGGGACGGACCTAGCACAGATACGCAGTATTTT
TRBD1,TRBJ2-2,few,TRBV7-3,CASSLTSRGRVTGELFF,TGTGCCAGCAGCTTAACGTCCAGGGGGCGGGTCACCGGGGAGCTGTTTTTT
NA,TRBJ2-2,NA,TRBV27,CASSFAGGELFF,TGTGCCAGCAGTTTTGCCGGCGGGGAGCTGTTTTTT
TRBD2,TRBJ2-1,NA,TRBV27,CASRLAGIFWDNEQFF,TGTGCCAGCAGACTAGCGGGCATTTTCTGGGACAATGAGCAGTTCTTC
NA,TRBJ1-1,NA,TRBV20-1,CSARRPGSGSTEAFF,TGCAGTGCTAGACGCCCAGGTTCAGGTAGCACTGAAGCTTTCTTT
NA,TRBJ2-1,few,TRBV20-1,CSASGPWSSNEQFF,TGCAGTGCTAGTGGTCCGTGGTCGAGCAATGAGCAGTTCTTC
TRBD2,TRBJ2-2,NA,TRBV6-2/TRBV6-3,CAAGGHTGELFF,TGCGCAGCGGGGGGCCACACCGGGGAGCTGTTTTTT